What follows describes a single T cell receptor (beta chain). What it binds is unknown. The V segment lost 8 bases and the J segment 4 bases; nucleotides outside the gene matches: 5. This CDR3 region has 14 residues. The germline V gene has CDR1 KGHSH and CDR2 LQKENI. Unique molecular identifiers were incorporated when the TCRbeta library was constructed. Each CDR3 protein is one row after TCRdb ran MiXCR on the PCR reads. The data hold hundreds of thousands of distinct CDR3 sequences, with approximately 14% observed a single time. This sample stems from a study of T-cell reconstitution after alpha-beta-depleted transplantation in children. Findings and caveats of the study: The origin of high day-60 TCRbeta diversity in some patients lay in surviving recipient T cells and thymic progenitors. Several hundred expanded graft clones reportedly gave rise to the alpha-beta T cells present about two months after transplant. One year after transplant, T-cell counts and diversity came mostly from newly produced T cells.

The material was PBMCs, obtained before TCRalphabeta/CD19-depleted stem cell transplant. The sequence was obtained from a girl under 10 years old with congenital amegakaryocytic thrombocytopenia, due to receive a stem cell transplant. The chain recombines TRBV18 with TRBJ2-5, with 12 positions matching TRBD2. In nucleotides, the CDR3 is TGTGCCAGCCGCAAACTAGCGGGAGGAGAGACCCAGTACTTC. Its protein is CASRKLAGGETQYF.